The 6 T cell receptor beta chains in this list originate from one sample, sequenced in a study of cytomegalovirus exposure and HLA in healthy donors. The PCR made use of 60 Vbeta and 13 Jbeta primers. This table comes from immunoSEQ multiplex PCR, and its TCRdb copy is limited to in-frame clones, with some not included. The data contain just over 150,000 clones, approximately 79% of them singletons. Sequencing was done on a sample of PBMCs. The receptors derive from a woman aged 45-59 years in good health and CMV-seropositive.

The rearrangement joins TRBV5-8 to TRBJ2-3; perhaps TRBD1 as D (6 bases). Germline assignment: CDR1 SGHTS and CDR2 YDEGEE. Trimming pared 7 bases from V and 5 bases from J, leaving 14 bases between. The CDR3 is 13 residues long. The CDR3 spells CASAIRGKDTQYF. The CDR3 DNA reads TGTGCCAGCGCCATCAGGGGAAAAGATACGCAGTATTTT.

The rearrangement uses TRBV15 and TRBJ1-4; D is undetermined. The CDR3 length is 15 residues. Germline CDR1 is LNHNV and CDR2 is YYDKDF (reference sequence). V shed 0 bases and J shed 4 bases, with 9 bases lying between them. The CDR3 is CATSRDRGYNEKLFF. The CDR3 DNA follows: TGTGCCACCAGCAGAGATCGGGGTTATAATGAAAAACTGTTTTTT.

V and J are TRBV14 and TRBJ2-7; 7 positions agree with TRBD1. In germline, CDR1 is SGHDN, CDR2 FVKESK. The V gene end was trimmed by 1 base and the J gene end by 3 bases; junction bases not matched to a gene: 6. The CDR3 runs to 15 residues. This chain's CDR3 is CASSQGGTAVYEQYF. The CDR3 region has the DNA TGTGCCAGCAGCCAAGGAGGGACAGCAGTCTACGAGCAGTACTTC.

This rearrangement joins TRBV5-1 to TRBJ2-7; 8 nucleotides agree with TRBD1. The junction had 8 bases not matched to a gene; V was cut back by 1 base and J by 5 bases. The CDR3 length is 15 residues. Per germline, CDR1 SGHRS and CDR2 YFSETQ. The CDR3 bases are TGCGCCAGCAGCTTGAGGCAGGGGGCAGCGAACGAGCAGTACTTC. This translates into CASSLRQGAANEQYF.

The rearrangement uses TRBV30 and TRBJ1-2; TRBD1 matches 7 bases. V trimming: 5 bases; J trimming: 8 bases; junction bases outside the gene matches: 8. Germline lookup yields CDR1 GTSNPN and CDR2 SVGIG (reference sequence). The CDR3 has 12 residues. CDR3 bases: TGTGCCTGGCAGCGACAGGGCGAGGGCTACACCTTC. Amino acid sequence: CAWQRQGEGYTF.

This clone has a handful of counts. In DNA form, the CDR3 reads TGTGCCAGCAGTTGGAGGGACGGAAGCTCCTACGAGCAGTACTTC. It codes for CASSWRDGSSYEQYF. The rearrangement links TRBV6-5 to TRBJ2-7; tentative D call: TRBD2 (6 bases). This CDR3 region has 15 residues. Germline values: CDR1 MNHEY, CDR2 SVGAGI. V was clipped by 4 bases and J by 0 bases, with 13 bases between them.